What follows are 16 T cell receptor beta chains derived from one specimen sequenced in a study of cytomegalovirus exposure and HLA in healthy donors (dated by TCRdb to between 2016 and 2019). Receptors were amplified or captured by the immunoSEQ multiplex PCR assay. For the multiplex PCR, a mixture combining 60 forward primers for TCR Vbeta segments and 13 reverse primers for TCR Jbeta segments was used. TCRdb re-hosts the immuneACCESS table, in-frame sequences only. Its copies lack some clones; in the studies checked, an unresolved V gene accounts for under half of them, and the cause for the rest is not known. This sample holds around 84,000 clones; around 73% were observed only once. The ten top clones hold 2.5% to 4% of the sample. Sequenced input: PBMCs. The receptors were sampled from a man aged 45-65 years in good health and CMV-seronegative.

The rearrangement links TRBV29-1 to TRBJ2-1, with D unclear. V was trimmed by 4 bases and J by 0 bases, leaving 7 bases between them. Germline assignment: CDR1 SQVTM and CDR2 ANQGSEA. The CDR3 runs to 13 residues. In nucleotides, the CDR3 is TGCAGCGTTGCATATAGCTCCTACAATGAGCAGTTCTTC. This sequence encodes CSVAYSSYNEQFF.

V usage is TRBV6-6 and J usage is TRBJ2-3, with 9 bases fitting TRBD2. Trimming removed 2 bases from V and 5 bases from J; junction bases left unmatched: 8. The CDR3 is made up of 16 amino acids. Germline V gene lookup returns CDR1 MNHNY and CDR2 SVGAGI (reference sequence). CDR3 nucleotides: TGTGCCAGCAGTTACGCGGCTAGCGGGGCCCAAGATACGCAGTATTTT. Translating gives CASSYAASGAQDTQYF.

This chain connects TRBV23-1 to TRBJ2-7, with TRBD1 matching 7 bases. TRBV23-1 is recorded as an ORF, its role being uncertain. The CDR3 runs 15 residues. V was pared by 7 bases and J by 5 bases, with 14 bases of the junction left unmatched. The CDR3 DNA sequence: TGCGCCAGCACCCCACCCCGGACAGGTATCGACGAGCAGTACTTC. Translating gives CASTPPRTGIDEQYF.

Here the CDR3 DNA reads TGTGCCAGCAGCCCACGCGGTTCTCCGGGGAACACCATATATTTT. It translates to CASSPRGSPGNTIYF. This chain links TRBV7-2 with TRBJ1-3; D not resolved. Germline V CDR1 and CDR2: SGHTA, FQGNSA. The CDR3 extends over 15 amino acids. With 5 bases removed from V and 7 bases from J, the gap between germline ends came to 18 bases.

This clone was picked up one time. DNA for the CDR3: TGTGCCAGCTCACTACAGGGCGAAGCTTTCTTT. This sequence encodes CASSLQGEAFF. The chain is built from TRBV18 and TRBJ1-1, with a tentative D call TRBD1 (6 bases). Deletions cut 4 bases from V and 8 bases from J, with 8 bases between. The V gene's germline CDR1 is KGHSH and CDR2 LQKENI. The CDR3 extends over 11 amino acids.

In DNA, the CDR3 is TGCGCCAGCAGCTTCACCGGGACAGGGGTTTATGGCTACACCTTC. Translating gives CASSFTGTGVYGYTF. V is TRBV5-1 and J is TRBJ1-2; TRBD1 aligns across 10 bases. The CDR3 length is 15 residues. Trimming cost V 2 bases and J 5 bases; bases outside gene matches: 6. CDR1 is SGHRS, CDR2 YFSETQ, per germline.

The chain couples TRBV18 to TRBJ1-5; unclear D gene. Trimming shortened V by 3 bases and J by 2 bases, and 14 bases separated the two germline ends. Germline V gene sequence: CDR1 KGHSH, CDR2 LQKENI. This CDR3 contains 16 residues. The CDR3: CASSPIRYGGNQPQHF. CDR3 nucleotides: TGTGCCAGCTCACCGATACGCTACGGGGGCAATCAGCCCCAGCATTTT.

DNA of the CDR3: TGTGCCAGCAGTTACACGCTCAACAGGGACAATGAGCAGTTCTTC. It specifies CASSYTLNRDNEQFF. The chain employs TRBV6-5 and TRBJ2-1, with D possibly matching TRBD1 (6 bases). V was cut by 2 bases and J by 5 bases, with 13 bases left in between. The CDR3 covers 15 residues. Looked up from germline, CDR1 is MNHEY and CDR2 is SVGAGI.

The chain is built from TRBV5-1 and TRBJ2-7; no clear D. The CDR3 is 16 residues long. CDR1 is SGHRS, CDR2 YFSETQ, per germline. Trimming took off 0 bases at V and 2 bases at J, with 15 bases between the two ends. The chain's CDR3 is CASSLAPVSETYEQYF. CDR3 in DNA: TGCGCCAGCAGCTTGGCCCCGGTGTCCGAGACCTACGAGCAGTACTTC.

Only a few counts were recorded for this clone. This chain joins TRBV5-1 and TRBJ2-1; 7 bases match TRBD1. The CDR3 sequence is 13 residues long. After removal of 3 bases from V and 6 bases from J, the junction contained 3 bases not matched to a gene. Per germline, CDR1 SGHRS and CDR2 YFSETQ. The CDR3 is CASSSGTVNEQFF. Here the CDR3 DNA reads TGCGCCAGCAGCTCCGGGACAGTCAATGAGCAGTTCTTC. The full variable domain, completed using reference TRBV5-1 and TRBJ2-1, is KAGVTQTPRYLIKTRGQQVTLSCSPISGHRSVSWYQQTPGQGLQFLFEYFSETQRNKGNFPGRFSGRQFSNSRSEMNVSTLELGDSALYLCASSSGTVNEQFFGPGTRLTVL.

The DNA of the CDR3 is TGTGCTAGTGGTCAGGGGCGGGGAGGGTACAATGAGCAGTTCTTC. Encoded protein: CASGQGRGGYNEQFF. The rearrangement uses TRBV12-5 and TRBJ2-1; D might be TRBD2 (7 bases). The CDR3 has 15 residues. Looked up from germline, CDR1 is LGHNT and CDR2 is FRNRAP. V was shortened by 5 bases and J by 4 bases, with 15 bases between the two germline ends. Together with reference TRBV12-5 and TRBJ2-1, the CDR3 gives the full variable domain: DARVTQTPRHKVTEMGQEVTMRCQPILGHNTVFWYRQTMMQGLELLAYFRNRAPLDDSGMPKDRFSAEMPDATLATLKIQPSEPRDSAVYFCASGQGRGGYNEQFFGPGTRLTVL.

The chain uses TRBV19 and TRBJ1-5, with a weak D call TRBD1 (6 bases). CDR1 is LNHDA and CDR2 is SQIVND in the germline V gene (reference sequence). The CDR3 covers 15 residues. The ends were cut back, 5 bases at V and 4 bases at J, with 15 bases in the middle. The CDR3 here is CASSPAGTPNQPQHF. The DNA of the CDR3 is TGTGCCAGTAGTCCAGCCGGGACACCAAATCAGCCCCAGCATTTT.

The rearrangement uses TRBV11-2 and TRBJ2-3; weak D call: TRBD2 (5 bases). The germline V gene encodes CDR1 SGHAT and CDR2 FQNNGV. Trimming took 1 base from V and 2 from J, leaving 10 bases between them. The CDR3 extends over 15 amino acids. CDR3 sequence reads: CASSLAGGITDTQYF. The CDR3 DNA reads TGTGCCAGCAGCTTAGCTGGAGGAATCACAGATACGCAGTATTTT.

The V call is TRBV25-1, the J call TRBJ1-2, with D perhaps matching TRBD1 (6 bases). Per the germline V gene, CDR1 is MGHDK and CDR2 is SYGVNS. The CDR3 totals 13 residues. Trimming stripped 3 bases from V and 4 bases from J, with 9 bases between. In DNA, the CDR3 is TGTGCCAGCAGTGAGTCAGGGGTCTATGGCTACACCTTC. This gives the protein CASSESGVYGYTF.

The gene calls are TRBV4-1 and TRBJ2-6; 7 bases line up with TRBD1. CDR1 is MGHRA, CDR2 YSYEKL, per germline. Trimming removed 8 bases from V and 2 bases from J; junction bases left unmatched: 3. The CDR3 loop spans 14 amino acids. Here the CDR3 DNA reads TGCGCCAGCGTAGACAGGGCTGGGGCCAACGTCCTGACTTTC. It translates to CASVDRAGANVLTF.

The chain links TRBV6-5 to TRBJ1-2; D might be TRBD1 (6 bases). From germline, CDR1 is MNHEY and CDR2 SVGAGI. The CDR3 covers 12 residues. Trimming cost V 6 bases and J 7 bases, with 12 bases left between them. Here the CDR3 DNA reads TGTGCCAGCAGATACGCAGGGGCTGGCTACACCTTC. This translates into CASRYAGAGYTF.